This is a list of T cell receptor beta chains from one sample in a study of T cell changes during pregnancy in multiple sclerosis. The table came from immunoSEQ multiplex PCR; TCRdb's copy has only in-frame clones and leaves some out. The sample lists more than 55,000 clones, less than 95% seen once, with about 2.5% in the top ten. The sample here was CD8+ T cells from peripheral blood mononuclear cells, taken after pregnancy. Every receptor here comes from a female donor with multiple sclerosis, enrolled in a pregnancy study. The CDR3 runs from the conserved cysteine through the conserved F or W. Fields, in order: V gene, clone size, D gene, J gene, CDR3 protein, CDR3 DNA. A D gene is named only where the DNA matches it firmly. Clone size is shown for a subset of rows, as once, few, many or a class of expanded clone.

v_call: TRBV18; clone_size: .; d_call: TRBD2; j_call: TRBJ2-7; cdr3_aa: CASSTREGDGEQYF; cdr3_nt: TGTGCCAGCTCCACGCGGGAGGGAGACGGCGAGCAGTACTTC
v_call: TRBV29-1; clone_size: .; d_call: TRBD1; j_call: TRBJ1-3; cdr3_aa: CSVGTGDTGNTIYF; cdr3_nt: TGCAGCGTTGGGACAGGTGATACTGGAAACACCATATATTTT
v_call: TRBV7-6; clone_size: .; d_call: .; j_call: TRBJ2-5; cdr3_aa: CASSSSREIKETQYF; cdr3_nt: TGTGCCAGCAGCTCCTCCCGGGAAATCAAAGAGACCCAGTACTTC
v_call: TRBV28; clone_size: .; d_call: TRBD2; j_call: TRBJ2-1; cdr3_aa: CASSKAGIYNEQFF; cdr3_nt: TGTGCCAGCAGTAAAGCGGGAATCTACAATGAGCAGTTCTTC
v_call: TRBV6-1; clone_size: .; d_call: TRBD1; j_call: TRBJ1-5; cdr3_aa: CASSELKGAGNQPQHF; cdr3_nt: TGTGCCAGCAGTGAATTGAAGGGGGCGGGAAATCAGCCCCAGCATTTT
v_call: TRBV27; clone_size: .; d_call: .; j_call: TRBJ2-3; cdr3_aa: CASSMTDNTPSDTQYF; cdr3_nt: TGTGCCAGCAGCATGACGGACAACACCCCCTCTGATACGCAGTATTTT
v_call: TRBV7-9; clone_size: once; d_call: TRBD2; j_call: TRBJ2-1; cdr3_aa: CASSSGLAGVPNEQFF; cdr3_nt: TGTGCCAGCAGCTCCGGACTAGCGGGAGTGCCCAATGAGCAGTTCTTC
v_call: TRBV11-2; clone_size: .; d_call: TRBD2; j_call: TRBJ2-2; cdr3_aa: CASQVERELVGELFF; cdr3_nt: TGTGCCAGTCAAGTGGAGCGGGAGCTGGTCGGGGAGCTGTTTTTT
v_call: TRBV7-9; clone_size: .; d_call: TRBD2; j_call: TRBJ2-5; cdr3_aa: CASSLLAGEETQYF; cdr3_nt: TGTGCCAGCAGCTTATTAGCGGGAGAAGAGACCCAGTACTTC
v_call: TRBV30; clone_size: .; d_call: .; j_call: TRBJ2-2; cdr3_aa: CAWSVSGLNTGELFF; cdr3_nt: TGTGCCTGGAGTGTAAGCGGGTTGAACACCGGGGAGCTGTTTTTT
v_call: TRBV4-3; clone_size: .; d_call: TRBD2; j_call: TRBJ2-1; cdr3_aa: CASSQAGLETYNEQFF; cdr3_nt: TGCGCCAGCAGCCAAGCAGGACTAGAGACTTACAATGAGCAGTTCTTC
v_call: TRBV5-1; clone_size: .; d_call: TRBD2; j_call: TRBJ2-7; cdr3_aa: CASSLGTSEWWYEQYF; cdr3_nt: TGCGCCAGCAGCTTGGGGACTAGTGAGTGGTGGTACGAGCAGTACTTC
v_call: TRBV7-9; clone_size: .; d_call: .; j_call: TRBJ1-3; cdr3_aa: CASSRPGTIYF; cdr3_nt: TGTGCCAGCAGCCGCCCCGGCACCATATATTTT
v_call: TRBV4-2; clone_size: .; d_call: .; j_call: TRBJ1-3; cdr3_aa: CASSQVPGAGNTIYF; cdr3_nt: TGTGCCAGCAGCCAAGTCCCAGGGGCAGGAAACACCATATATTTT
v_call: TRBV30; clone_size: .; d_call: TRBD2; j_call: TRBJ2-7; cdr3_aa: CAWSGGTSGNYEQYF; cdr3_nt: TGTGCCTGGAGTGGGGGGACTAGCGGGAACTACGAGCAGTACTTC
v_call: TRBV5-1; clone_size: .; d_call: TRBD1; j_call: TRBJ2-7; cdr3_aa: CASILDRGYEQYF; cdr3_nt: TGCGCCAGCATCCTAGACAGGGGCTACGAGCAGTACTTC
v_call: TRBV7-2; clone_size: .; d_call: TRBD2; j_call: TRBJ2-5; cdr3_aa: CASSLRLAGRWVQETQYF; cdr3_nt: TGTGCCAGCAGCTTGAGACTAGCGGGACGATGGGTCCAAGAGACCCAGTACTTC
v_call: TRBV7-8; clone_size: once; d_call: .; j_call: TRBJ1-1; cdr3_aa: CASSSMTDRNTEAFF; cdr3_nt: TGTGCCAGCAGCTCAATGACAGACAGAAACACTGAAGCTTTCTTT